This paragraph covers one T cell receptor (beta chain) sequence. Germline V gene data show CDR1 as PRHDT and CDR2 as FYEKMQ (reference sequence). The V and J ends lost 5 bases and 7 bases, in that order; junction bases with no gene match: 8. The CDR3 runs 15 residues. The entry originates in a study of blood T cell repertoires in COVID-19. The overall study: Acute and convalescent COVID-19 samples came from the United States, Italy and Spain.

Produced via immunoSEQ multiplex PCR; TCRdb's table is partial and in-frame only. The table has 100,000 to 150,000 clones, approximately 88% seen once. The V gene is TRBV13, the J gene TRBJ2-6, with 7 bases lining up with TRBD1. This TCR came from a man in his fifties with acute or convalescent COVID-19. The sample taken for sequencing was peripheral blood. The CDR3 nucleotides are TGTGCCAGCAGCAAAATGGGACAGACTGCCAACGTCCTGACTTTC. It codes for CASSKMGQTANVLTF.